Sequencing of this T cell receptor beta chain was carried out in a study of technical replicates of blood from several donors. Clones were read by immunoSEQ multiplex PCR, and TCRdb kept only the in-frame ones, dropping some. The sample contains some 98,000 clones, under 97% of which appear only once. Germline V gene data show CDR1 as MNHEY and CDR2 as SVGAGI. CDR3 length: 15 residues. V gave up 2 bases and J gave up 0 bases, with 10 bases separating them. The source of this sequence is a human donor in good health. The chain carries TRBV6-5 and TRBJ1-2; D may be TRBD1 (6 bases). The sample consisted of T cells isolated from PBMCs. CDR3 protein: CASSYLTGSNYGYTF. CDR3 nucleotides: TGTGCCAGCAGTTACCTGACAGGCTCTAACTATGGCTACACCTTC.